This T cell receptor beta chain was recovered during a study of beta chain features in type 1 diabetes. The authors reverse transcribed all of the isolated RNA, so sequencing captured expressed TCRB transcripts. TCRdb's copy holds only in-frame clones and misses some; the assay was immunoSEQ multiplex PCR. The sample records some 250,000 clones, approximately 13% being singletons. Study-wide results and limits: Sampled from patients, naive, central memory and Treg TCRB repertoires appeared more similar than those sampled from healthy donors. All four CD4+ subsets from Type 1 diabetes patients carried moderately but significantly shorter TCRB CDR3s.

Worth noting for this clone: Its antigen is not identified.

The sequenced sample consisted of naive CD4+ T cells from blood. This sequence was found in a man younger than 45 with type 1 diabetes.

The CDR3 nucleotides are TGTGCCAGCAGCTTAGGGACAGGGGCAAACTACGAGCAGTACTTC. Translation: CASSLGTGANYEQYF. The V call is TRBV7-9, the J call TRBJ2-7, with 9 bases that match TRBD1. The CDR3 extends over 15 amino acids. J was trimmed by 3 bases and V by 1 base; bases with no gene match: 4. Germline V CDR1 and CDR2: SEHNR, FQNEAQ (reference sequence).